The 13 T cell receptor beta chains given below trace back to one sample, sequenced in a study of ipilimumab plus nivolumab after autologous stem cell transplantation. This table comes from immunoSEQ multiplex PCR, and its TCRdb copy is limited to in-frame clones, with some not included. The table has roughly 86,000 clones, more than 80% seen once. Sequenced material: PBMCs, taken in a trial of ipilimumab plus nivolumab as post-transplant consolidation. These receptors were collected from a male donor with diffuse large B-cell lymphoma.

V is TRBV4-1 and J is TRBJ1-2; 7 nucleotides agree with TRBD1. Germline V gene data show CDR1 as MGHRA and CDR2 as YSYEKL. The CDR3 runs 16 residues. Germline trimming cut 0 bases from V and 7 bases from J; bases unmatched to any gene: 11. CDR3 region: CASSQEPGQGVIGYTF. As DNA, the CDR3 is TGCGCCAGCAGCCAAGAACCCGGCCAGGGGGTAATTGGCTACACCTTC.

The J gene is TRBJ2-3, the V gene TRBV6-1, with D perhaps assigned TRBD1 or TRBD2 (6 bases each). From germline, CDR1 is MNHNS and CDR2 SASEGT. Trimming took 1 base from V and 0 from J, leaving 11 bases between them. The length of the CDR3 is 16 residues. The CDR3 loop is CASSEVEGVSTDTQYF. CDR3 DNA sequence: TGTGCCAGCAGTGAAGTGGAGGGGGTAAGCACAGATACGCAGTATTTT.

V is TRBV5-1 and J is TRBJ2-5, with a tentative D call TRBD2 (5 bases). The last part of the DNA fits TRBJ2-7 better; the J call may be wrong. CDR1 SGHRS and CDR2 YFSETQ come from the germline V gene. CDR3 length equals 13 residues. The CDR3 region has the DNA TGCGCCAGCAGCTATGGACTCTCCTACGAGCAGTACTTC. Protein: CASSYGLSYEQYF.

In this sample, this clone turned up a few times. The gene calls are TRBV7-2 and TRBJ2-1; D is ambiguous. Germline V gene sequence: CDR1 SGHTA, CDR2 FQGNSA. V lost 5 bases and J lost 0, with 11 bases in between. This CDR3 has 15 residues. The CDR3 coding sequence is TGTGCCAGCAGCCAAATCAAGAGCTCCTACAATGAGCAGTTCTTC. Translation: CASSQIKSSYNEQFF.

The genes are TRBV5-4 and TRBJ2-5, with TRBD1 matching 7 bases. Germline CDR1 reads SGHNT; CDR2 reads YYREEE (reference sequence). The J segment lost 3 bases and the V segment lost 3 bases, leaving 2 bases of the junction unmatched. This CDR3 region has 13 residues. The DNA of the CDR3 is TGTGCCAGCAGCTCCGGGACAGAAGAGACCCAGTACTTC. As protein: CASSSGTEETQYF.

The chain links TRBV19 to TRBJ1-1; D not certain. CDR1 is LNHDA and CDR2 is SQIVND in the germline V gene (reference sequence). The length of the CDR3 is 14 residues. The CDR3 spells CATKVSPEGTEAFF. The CDR3 DNA sequence: TGTGCAACGAAAGTCTCCCCCGAGGGCACTGAAGCTTTCTTT.

V is TRBV15 and J is TRBJ1-1; 7 bases are shared with TRBD1. Germline V lookup: CDR1 LNHNV, CDR2 YYDKDF (reference sequence). With V trimmed by 5 bases and J by 7 bases, 13 bases remained unmatched. CDR3 length equals 15 residues. This chain's CDR3 is CATSFLGGRGSEAFF. As DNA, the CDR3 is TGTGCCACCAGCTTCCTCGGTGGCAGGGGGAGTGAAGCTTTCTTT.

This clone was observed a single time. This chain connects TRBV7-2 to TRBJ2-1, with 7 bases identical to TRBD2. V dropped 6 bases and J dropped 13; count of bases not matched to a gene: 15. Germline CDR1 reads SGHTA; CDR2 reads FQGNSA. The CDR3 loop spans 14 amino acids. In DNA, the CDR3 is TGTGCCAGCAGGCCTGGGGAGGGGACCGGGCTTCAGTTCTTC. It is translated as CASRPGEGTGLQFF.

This chain links TRBV5-1 with TRBJ2-2; tentatively, D is TRBD1 (5 bases). Germline-derived CDR1 and CDR2 are SGHRS and YFSETQ. Trimming removed 1 base from V and 10 bases from J, with 14 bases in between. This CDR3 has 14 amino acids. This CDR3 reads CASSLLGSGPELFF. The CDR3 DNA follows: TGCGCCAGCAGCTTGTTAGGTTCAGGGCCGGAGCTGTTTTTT.

The rearrangement uses TRBV7-6 and TRBJ1-1, with D unclear. Germline assignment: CDR1 SGHVS and CDR2 FNYEAQ. CDR3 size: 14 residues. Trimming removed 6 bases at V and 1 base at J, with 12 bases between. The CDR3 DNA follows: TGTGCCAGCAGTGAATACAGAGAGAACACTGAAGCTTTCTTT. Translating it yields CASSEYRENTEAFF.

The V gene is TRBV5-1, the J gene TRBJ2-2; D ambiguous. There are 16 residues in the CDR3. The V end lost 3 bases, the J end lost 0 bases, and 12 bases lay between the germline ends. Per germline, CDR1 SGHRS and CDR2 YFSETQ. The CDR3 bases are TGCGCCAGCAGCTCACACAGAACCGCGAACACCGGGGAGCTGTTTTTT. It codes for CASSSHRTANTGELFF.

The J gene is TRBJ2-7, the V gene TRBV2; D is perhaps TRBD2 (6 bases). The CDR3 spans 12 residues. The germline CDR1 and CDR2 sequences are SNHLY and FYNNEI. V was trimmed by 6 bases and J by 2 bases, leaving 8 bases between them. CDR3 DNA sequence: TGTGCCAGCAGAGGGGAGGCCTACGAGCAGTACTTC. It specifies CASRGEAYEQYF. The full variable domain, with the rest looked up from reference TRBV2 and TRBJ2-7, is EPEVTQTPSHQVTQMGQEVILRCVPISNHLYFYWYRQILGQKVEFLVSFYNNEISEKSEIFDDQFSVERPDGSNFTLKIRSTKLEDSAMYFCASRGEAYEQYFGPGTRLTVT.

V gene TRBV7-2 combines with J gene TRBJ1-1; weak D call: TRBD1 (6 bases). This CDR3 region has 12 residues. V dropped 5 bases and J dropped 11 bases, with 15 bases sitting between them. CDR1 and CDR2 from the germline V gene are SGHTA and FQGNSA. CDR3 amino acids: CASSRGAIGAFF. The CDR3 nucleotides are TGTGCCAGCAGCAGGGGGGCTATTGGGGCTTTCTTT. The full variable domain, in which reference TRBV7-2 and TRBJ1-1 provide the parts outside the CDR3, is GAGVSQSPSNKVTEKGKDVELRCDPISGHTALYWYRQSLGQGLEFLIYFQGNSAPDKSGLPSDRFSAERTGGSVSTLTIQRTQQEDSAVYLCASSRGAIGAFFGQGTRLTVV.